Given below is one TCR beta chain in context. This record belongs to a study of blood T cell repertoires in COVID-19. Profiling relied on immunoSEQ multiplex PCR, and the TCRdb table lists in-frame clones only, not all of them. The top ten hold 10% to 15% of the sample, which has approximately 440,000 clones, around 88% seen once. The TCR comes from a woman between 45 and 65 years old with COVID-19, enrolled during active disease. Sequenced sample: peripheral blood.

The DNA of the CDR3 is TGTGCCAGCCGGGGGAACAATGAGCAGTTCTTC. Translated: CASRGNNEQFF. The J gene is TRBJ2-1, the V gene TRBV6-4; weak D call: TRBD2 (6 bases). The CDR3 contains 11 residues. CDR1 and CDR2 from the germline V gene are MRHNA and SNTAGT. Trimming took 8 bases from V and 5 from J, leaving 7 bases between them.